Listed below are T cell receptor beta chains from one sample, sequenced in a study of blood T cells in healthy people across ages. MiXCR, run by TCRdb on the 5' RACE reads, gives a single entry per CDR3 protein. Among about 1.5 million distinct CDR3 sequences listed, approximately 43% were seen once. Sample: blood. The receptors originated from a woman aged 18-29 years in good health. Both conserved end residues are part of each CDR3. The D gene is left open where the match is weak. A row's size may be missing; if present it is once, few, many or a size class.

18 | TRBJ2-2 | . | . | TRBV6-5 | CASSYSALRKEITGELFF | TGTGCCAGCAGTTACTCTGCCCTACGGAAAGAGATCACCGGGGAGCTGTTTTTT
14 | TRBJ2-1 | few | TRBD2 | TRBV29-1 | CSVETSGSYNEQFF | TGCAGCGTCGAGACTAGCGGCTCCTACAATGAGCAGTTCTTC
15 | TRBJ2-5 | . | . | TRBV24-1 | CATSDPRSGAETQYF | TGTGCCACCAGTGACCCGCGCTCAGGCGCCGAGACCCAGTACTTC
13 | TRBJ1-2 | few | . | TRBV20-1 | CSAGAGTAYGYTF | TGCAGTGCTGGCGCCGGGACGGCCTATGGCTACACCTTC
12 | TRBJ2-7 | . | TRBD1 | TRBV20-1 | CSARVTGVEQYF | TGCAGTGCTAGAGTAACAGGGGTCGAGCAGTACTTC
13 | TRBJ2-1 | . | TRBD2 | TRBV29-1 | CNVTGTTYNEQFF | TGCAACGTCACCGGGACTACATACAATGAGCAGTTCTTC
16 | TRBJ1-2 | few | TRBD1 | TRBV4-3 | CASSQARTGRLYGYTF | TGCGCCAGCAGCCAAGCTAGGACAGGGCGACTCTATGGCTACACCTTC
17 | TRBJ2-7 | few | TRBD2 | TRBV10-3 | CAIRPLPGTSVYNEQYF | TGTGCCATCAGACCCCTCCCCGGGACTAGCGTCTACAATGAGCAGTACTTC
10 | TRBJ1-5 | . | . | TRBV27 | CASSRRPQHF | TGTGCCAGCAGTAGGAGGCCCCAGCATTTT
11 | TRBJ2-3 | . | . | TRBV12-3/TRBV12-4 | CASSSPPAQYF | TGTGCCAGCAGCTCCCCGCCAGCGCAGTATTTT
16 | TRBJ2-1 | . | . | TRBV7-9 | CASSPRLPLKMDEQFF | TGTGCCAGCAGCCCGCGGCTTCCCTTAAAAATGGATGAGCAGTTCTTC
17 | TRBJ1-2 | . | . | TRBV9 | CASSAGTKPYPYYGYTF | TGTGCCAGCAGCGCCGGGACGAAGCCCTATCCTTATTATGGCTACACCTTC
15 | TRBJ1-5 | few | . | TRBV10-2 | CASSDLGFYNQPQHF | TGCGCCAGCAGTGATTTGGGATTCTACAATCAGCCCCAGCATTTT
15 | TRBJ2-1 | . | TRBD2 | TRBV19 | CASNWDSGVGNEQFF | TGTGCCAGTAACTGGGATAGCGGGGTTGGCAATGAGCAGTTCTTC
11 | TRBJ2-7 | few | . | TRBV30 | CAGSTPYEQYF | TGTGCCGGGAGTACCCCCTACGAGCAGTACTTC
14 | TRBJ2-7 | few | . | TRBV7-9 | CASSPEGGSYEQYF | TGTGCCAGCAGCCCTGAGGGGGGCTCCTACGAGCAGTACTTC
17 | TRBJ2-3 | few | TRBD1 | TRBV7-9 | CASSSSADRGRRDTQYF | TGTGCCAGCAGCTCGTCGGCGGACAGGGGGCGTAGAGATACGCAGTATTTT
15 | TRBJ2-5 | . | TRBD2 | TRBV20-1 | CSATRTGGPNNEQYF | TGCAGTGCTACCCGGACGGGAGGTCCCAACAATGAGCAGTACTTC
14 | TRBJ2-7 | . | TRBD1 | TRBV7-9 | CASSLGQGIDEQYF | TGTGCCAGCAGCTTGGGACAGGGGATTGACGAGCAGTACTTC
13 | TRBJ2-1 | . | TRBD1 | TRBV7-2 | CASSYKGAVEQFF | TGTGCCAGCAGCTATAAGGGGGCGGTTGAGCAGTTCTTC
17 | TRBJ2-3 | few | TRBD1 | TRBV7-9 | CASSFLVGETGADTQYF | TGTGCCAGCAGCTTTCTAGTAGGCGAGACAGGGGCAGATACGCAGTATTTT